A single sample gave rise to the 27 T cell receptor beta chains below, sequenced in a study of cytomegalovirus exposure and HLA in healthy donors. Both 60 Vbeta primers and 13 Jbeta primers went into the PCR. Sequencing was performed with immunoSEQ multiplex PCR; in TCRdb, only in-frame clones are kept and a portion is missing. The repertoire holds about 120,000 clones, with around 69% as singletons. Sequencing used PBMCs. Receptors were obtained from a man aged 45-65 years in good health and CMV-seropositive.

The J gene is TRBJ1-3, the V gene TRBV29-1; 7 nucleotides match TRBD1. Germline V CDR1 and CDR2: SQVTM, ANQGSEA. V dropped 6 bases and J dropped 0; count of bases not matched to a gene: 5. This CDR3 region has 14 residues. DNA for the CDR3: TGCAGCGTACAGGGGTCTGGCTCTGGAAACACCATATATTTT. This sequence encodes CSVQGSGSGNTIYF.

The chain couples TRBV13 to TRBJ2-5, with D perhaps matching TRBD2 (6 bases). The CDR3 is 14 amino acids. CDR1 and CDR2 (germline): PRHDT, FYEKMQ (reference sequence). The V and J ends lost 4 bases and 5 bases respectively, with 14 bases between them. The CDR3 DNA reads as TGTGCCAGCAGCTCCGAAGGCGGAGGGGAGACCCAGTACTTC. Translation: CASSSEGGGETQYF.

This clone was seen once. This chain links TRBV11-2 with TRBJ2-1, with D possibly being TRBD1 (5 bases). The CDR3 sequence is 16 residues long. Per the germline V gene, CDR1 is SGHAT and CDR2 is FQNNGV. V was trimmed by 0 bases and J by 4 bases, leaving 13 bases between them. The CDR3 loop is CASSLEGRQRYNEQFF. As DNA, the CDR3 is TGTGCCAGCAGCTTAGAAGGTAGACAGAGATACAATGAGCAGTTCTTC. The variable domain in full, with the rest retrieved from reference TRBV11-2 and TRBJ2-1, is EAGVAQSPRYKIIEKRQSVAFWCNPISGHATLYWYQQILGQGPKLLIQFQNNGVVDDSQLPKDRFSAERLKGVDSTLKIQPAKLEDSAVYLCASSLEGRQRYNEQFFGPGTRLTVL.

V and J are TRBV6-5 and TRBJ2-1; 9 bases match TRBD2. Germline V gene lookup returns CDR1 MNHEY and CDR2 SVGAGI. The CDR3 sequence is 14 residues long. With 6 bases clipped from V and 1 base from J, the junction kept 1 base outside the gene matches. CDR3 protein: CASRAGGSYNEQFF. The DNA for the CDR3 is TGTGCCAGCAGAGCGGGAGGTTCCTACAATGAGCAGTTCTTC.

The chain is built from TRBV21-1 and TRBJ1-5. TRBV21-1 is a pseudogene segment. The CDR3 length is 17 residues. CDR3 nucleotide sequence: TGTGCCAGCAGCACAAAAGTGGGAGGGAATAGCAATCAGCCCCAGCATTTT. Amino acids: CASSTKVGGNSNQPQHF.

The chain uses TRBV29-1 and TRBJ2-1; 7 positions match TRBD2. The CDR3 consists of 14 residues. Germline V gene data show CDR1 as SQVTM and CDR2 as ANQGSEA. Trimming at V came to 4 bases and at J to 4 bases, leaving 7 bases not matched to a gene. CDR3 in amino acids: CSVVGGRGYNEQFF. The DNA for the CDR3 is TGCAGCGTTGTAGGTGGGCGGGGGTACAATGAGCAGTTCTTC.

The chain recombines TRBV7-9 with TRBJ1-2, with D uncertain. Germline V gene lookup returns CDR1 SEHNR and CDR2 FQNEAQ (reference sequence). Between the trimmed V and J ends, which lost 4 bases and 0 bases, there was a span of 9 bases. The CDR3 has 14 amino acids. The DNA of the CDR3 is TGTGCCAGCAGCTCCCCCGGGACTAACTATGGCTACACCTTC. Amino acids: CASSSPGTNYGYTF.

This CDR3 reads CASSLGGQTEAFF. The CDR3, as DNA: TGTGCCAGCAGCTTAGGGGGACAGACTGAAGCTTTCTTT. The chain carries TRBV11-2 and TRBJ1-1, with 7 bases fitting TRBD1. The CDR3 contains 13 residues. In germline, CDR1 is SGHAT, CDR2 FQNNGV. After removal of 1 base from V and 5 bases from J, the junction contained 1 base not matched to a gene.

The chain has TRBV4-1 and TRBJ1-1, with D possibly matching TRBD1 (6 bases). CDR1 and CDR2 (germline): MGHRA, YSYEKL. The CDR3 covers 13 residues. Trimming pared 2 bases from V and 9 bases from J, leaving 13 bases between. This CDR3 reads CASSQLFTGKAFF. DNA of the CDR3: TGCGCCAGCAGCCAACTATTTACAGGGAAAGCTTTCTTT.

This chain links TRBV7-9 with TRBJ2-2; 7 positions agree with TRBD1. CDR1 and CDR2 (germline): SEHNR, FQNEAQ (reference sequence). The CDR3 is made up of 13 amino acids. The V gene end was trimmed by 0 bases and the J gene end by 9 bases; junction bases not matched to a gene: 1. This chain's CDR3 is CASSLADRRELFF. The CDR3 bases are TGTGCCAGCAGCTTAGCGGACAGGAGGGAGCTGTTTTTT.

The chain has TRBV15 and TRBJ1-1, with 7 bases aligning to TRBD1. V was pared by 1 base and J by 0 bases, with 2 bases of the junction left unmatched. This CDR3 region has 15 residues. From germline, CDR1 is LNHNV and CDR2 YYDKDF (reference sequence). As DNA, the CDR3 is TGTGCCACCAGCAGAGTACAGGGGATGAACACTGAAGCTTTCTTT. It yields the protein CATSRVQGMNTEAFF.

The chain recombines TRBV5-5 with TRBJ2-1; 11 bases are shared with TRBD1. The ends lost 5 bases at V and 0 bases at J; junction bases unmatched: 4. The CDR3 spans 16 residues. CDR1 is SGHKS, CDR2 YYEKEE, per germline (reference sequence). CDR3 in amino acids: CASRWTGGGSYNEQFF. CDR3 DNA: TGTGCCAGCAGATGGACAGGGGGCGGCTCCTACAATGAGCAGTTCTTC.

This clone has just a few counts. As DNA, the CDR3 is TGCGCCAGCAGCCAAGATGCGGCGCACTACGAGCAGTACTTC. This translates into CASSQDAAHYEQYF. The gene calls are TRBV4-3 and TRBJ2-7; D is ambiguous. The germline V gene has CDR1 LGHNA and CDR2 YSLEER. There are 14 residues in the CDR3. V was shortened by 0 bases and J by 3 bases, with 9 bases between the two germline ends.

The J gene is TRBJ1-1, the V gene TRBV7-9; 8 bases map to TRBD1. CDR1 is SEHNR and CDR2 is FQNEAQ in the germline V gene (reference sequence). The CDR3 loop spans 15 amino acids. With V trimmed by 1 base and J by 6 bases, 7 bases remained unmatched. The CDR3 region is CASSLGRQGAAEAFF. CDR3 coding DNA: TGTGCCAGCAGCTTAGGGAGGCAGGGGGCGGCTGAAGCTTTCTTT. Full variable domain (outside the CDR3, taken from reference TRBV7-9 and TRBJ1-1): DTGVSQNPRHKITKRGQNVTFRCDPISEHNRLYWYRQTLGQGPEFLTYFQNEAQLEKSRLLSDRFSAERPKGSFSTLEIQRTEQGDSAMYLCASSLGRQGAAEAFFGQGTRLTVV.

The V call is TRBV27, the J call TRBJ1-1, with TRBD1 matching over 9 bases. The CDR3 totals 13 residues. J was trimmed by 1 base and V by 7 bases; bases with no gene match: 1. Germline values: CDR1 MNHEY, CDR2 SMNVEV (reference sequence). CDR3: CASMGQGNTEAFF. DNA for the CDR3: TGTGCCAGCATGGGACAGGGGAACACTGAAGCTTTCTTT.

The CDR3 here is CASSQVRPWRDGHKEREKLFF. CDR3 DNA sequence: TGCGCCAGCAGCCAAGTCCGCCCCTGGAGGGATGGGCATAAAGAGCGTGAAAAACTGTTTTTT. This chain connects TRBV4-3 to TRBJ1-4; D ambiguous. In germline, CDR1 is LGHNA, CDR2 YSLEER. The CDR3 spans 21 residues. V was trimmed by 1 base and J by 7 bases, leaving 31 bases between them.

This chain links TRBV29-1 with TRBJ2-7, with D possibly matching TRBD1 (5 bases). The CDR3 covers 12 residues. Trimming shortened V by 5 bases and J by 0 bases, and 8 bases separated the two germline ends. Germline V CDR1 and CDR2: SQVTM, ANQGSEA. The DNA of the CDR3 is TGCAGCGTTATAGGGGACTCCTACGAGCAGTACTTC. This translates into CSVIGDSYEQYF.

This rearrangement joins TRBV4-3 to TRBJ1-2; tentatively, D is TRBD1 (5 bases). CDR3 length equals 14 residues. V was trimmed by 1 base and J by 7 bases, leaving 13 bases between them. CDR1 and CDR2 (germline): LGHNA, YSLEER. CDR3 in amino acids: CASSQVQGQVGYTF. For the CDR3, the DNA is TGCGCCAGCAGCCAAGTCCAGGGTCAGGTTGGCTACACCTTC.

This clone was seen once. V gene TRBV28 combines with J gene TRBJ2-5, with TRBD2 matching 12 bases. This CDR3 comprises 18 residues. V shed 4 bases and J 0 bases; nucleotides not matched to a gene: 9. Germline CDR1 reads MDHEN; CDR2 reads SYDVKM. This CDR3 reads CASSSVGLAGRYQETQYF. The CDR3 coding sequence is TGTGCCAGCAGTTCCGTTGGACTAGCGGGACGGTACCAAGAGACCCAGTACTTC.

This clone occurred many times. This rearrangement joins TRBV11-2 to TRBJ1-2, with D maybe TRBD1 (5 bases). Trimming took 8 bases from V and 0 from J, leaving 19 bases between them. There are 16 residues in the CDR3. Germline CDR1 reads SGHAT; CDR2 reads FQNNGV. The CDR3 is CASGGVGPPPNYGYTF. CDR3 coding DNA: TGTGCCAGCGGAGGGGTTGGCCCACCCCCTAACTATGGCTACACCTTC.

This clone was seen only a few times. A read error may account for a junction end that differs from germline. The rearrangement links TRBV16 to TRBJ1-5; tentative D call: TRBD1 (5 bases). The CDR3 loop spans 15 amino acids. CDR1 is KGHSY, CDR2 FQNENV, per germline. Here the CDR3 reads CASSESTGSNQPQHF. The CDR3 bases are TGTGCCAGCAGCGAATCCACAGGAAGCAATCAGCCCCAGCATTTT. Using reference TRBV16 and TRBJ1-5 for the parts outside the CDR3, the full variable domain is GEEVAQTPKHLVRGEGQKAKLYCAPIKGHSYVFWYQQVLKNEFKFLISFQNENVFDETGMPKERFSAKCLPNSPCSLEIQATKLEDSAVYFCASSESTGSNQPQHFGDGTRLSIL.

The rearrangement joins TRBV28 to TRBJ2-3; D remains ambiguous. Trimming cost V 4 bases and J 2 bases, with 4 bases left between them. This CDR3 is 12 amino acids long. Per germline, CDR1 MDHEN and CDR2 SYDVKM. CDR3 DNA: TGTGCCAGCAGTTCTACCACAGATACGCAGTATTTT. This translates into CASSSTTDTQYF.

This clone counts as medium-sized (0.01 to 0.1%). The rearrangement uses TRBV19 and TRBJ2-7; possible D gene TRBD1, 6 bases. The CDR3 has 15 residues. CDR1 is LNHDA and CDR2 is SQIVND in the germline V gene (reference sequence). V was shortened by 1 base and J by 2 bases, with 12 bases between the two germline ends. The CDR3 DNA reads as TGTGCCAGTAGTATAGCGGTCAGGGGAGCCTACGAGCAGTACTTC. It is translated as CASSIAVRGAYEQYF.

The CDR3 protein is CASSPPGHQYEQYF. The CDR3 coding sequence is TGTGCCAGCTCACCACCGGGACACCAGTACGAGCAGTACTTC. The J gene is TRBJ2-5, the V gene TRBV18; D is possibly TRBD1 (6 bases). The DNA end favors TRBJ2-7, so the J call may be wrong. The germline V gene encodes CDR1 KGHSH and CDR2 LQKENI. The CDR3 has 14 amino acids.

The rearrangement links TRBV28 to TRBJ2-1, with 7 bases lining up with TRBD2. Per germline, CDR1 MDHEN and CDR2 SYDVKM. V shed 5 bases, J shed 6 bases, and the junction held 10 bases outside the gene matches. The CDR3 sequence is 15 residues long. The CDR3 loop reads CASSPPGLEFNEQFF. The CDR3 nucleotides read TGTGCCAGCAGTCCTCCAGGACTAGAATTCAATGAGCAGTTCTTC.

V usage is TRBV23-1 and J usage is TRBJ2-5, with D possibly being TRBD2 (6 bases). TRBV23-1 is designated an ORF whose function remains uncertain. The CDR3 totals 15 residues. The V gene lost 1 base and the J gene lost 4 bases, with 13 bases spanning the gap. CDR3 sequence: CASSQFYPGGETQYF. In DNA, the CDR3 is TGCGCCAGCAGTCAATTCTATCCCGGGGGAGAGACCCAGTACTTC.

The rearrangement uses TRBV5-4 and TRBJ2-7, with D possibly TRBD2 on 5 matching bases. Germline CDR1 is SGHNT and CDR2 is YYREEE (reference sequence). CDR3 length: 15 amino acids. Trimming took 6 bases from V and 5 from J, leaving 21 bases between them. The CDR3 loop is CASTTRPLPPDEQYF. The CDR3 DNA is TGTGCCAGCACCACTAGACCCTTACCGCCCGACGAGCAGTACTTC.